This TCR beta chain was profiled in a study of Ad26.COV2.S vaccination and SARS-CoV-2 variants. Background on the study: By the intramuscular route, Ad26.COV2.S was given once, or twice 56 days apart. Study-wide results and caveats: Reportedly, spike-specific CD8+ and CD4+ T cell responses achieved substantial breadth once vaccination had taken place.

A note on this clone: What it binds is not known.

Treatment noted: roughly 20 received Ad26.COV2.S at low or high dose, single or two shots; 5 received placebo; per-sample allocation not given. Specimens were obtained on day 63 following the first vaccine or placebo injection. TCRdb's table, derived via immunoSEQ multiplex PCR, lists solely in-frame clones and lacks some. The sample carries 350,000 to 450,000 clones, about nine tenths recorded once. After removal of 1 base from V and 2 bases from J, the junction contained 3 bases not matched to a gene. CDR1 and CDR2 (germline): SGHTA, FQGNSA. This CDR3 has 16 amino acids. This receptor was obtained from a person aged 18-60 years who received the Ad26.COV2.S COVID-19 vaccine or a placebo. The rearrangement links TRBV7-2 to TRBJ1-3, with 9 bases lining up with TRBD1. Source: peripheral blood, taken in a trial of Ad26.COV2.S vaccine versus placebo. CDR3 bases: TGTGCCAGCAGCTTAGAGAGGGACAGGGCTGGAAACACCATATATTTT. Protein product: CASSLERDRAGNTIYF.